A selection of T cell receptor beta chains follows, all from one sample in a study of control samples from healthy donors and cancer patients. Generated by immunoSEQ multiplex PCR, the TCRdb table keeps only in-frame clones and is missing some. The sample lists 120,000 or so clones, around 92% occurring once. Sequenced material: PBMCs. The receptors stem from a man aged 80 or over with head and neck cancer. The CDR3 runs from the conserved cysteine through the conserved F or W. D genes are given only for firm matches. Expanded clones are given a class, and other clones once, few, many or no size at all.

clone size: NA
D gene: NA
J gene: TRBJ2-2
V gene: TRBV5-6
CDR3 protein: CASTFPGQTGELFF
CDR3 DNA: TGTGCCAGCACCTTCCCGGGGCAGACCGGGGAGCTGTTTTTT

clone size: NA
D gene: NA
J gene: TRBJ2-1
V gene: TRBV20-1
CDR3 protein: CSASPMRGLMDEQFF
CDR3 DNA: TGCAGTGCTAGTCCTATGCGGGGGCTAATGGATGAGCAGTTCTTC

clone size: NA
D gene: TRBD2
J gene: TRBJ2-1
V gene: TRBV6-6
CDR3 protein: CASSSTRTSLYNEQFF
CDR3 DNA: TGTGCCAGCAGCTCAACTCGGACTAGCTTATACAATGAGCAGTTCTTC

clone size: NA
D gene: NA
J gene: TRBJ2-7
V gene: TRBV19
CDR3 protein: CASSIEGTQYEQYF
CDR3 DNA: TGTGCCAGTAGTATAGAAGGGACACAATACGAGCAGTACTTC

clone size: NA
D gene: TRBD1
J gene: TRBJ2-7
V gene: TRBV19
CDR3 protein: CASSTPRTGQSSYEQYF
CDR3 DNA: TGTGCCAGTAGTACTCCCCGGACAGGGCAAAGCTCCTACGAGCAGTACTTC

clone size: NA
D gene: NA
J gene: TRBJ2-7
V gene: TRBV7-8
CDR3 protein: CASSRDKTYEQYF
CDR3 DNA: TGTGCCAGCAGCCGGGATAAAACCTACGAGCAGTACTTC

clone size: once
D gene: TRBD1
J gene: TRBJ1-1
V gene: TRBV5-4
CDR3 protein: CASSRQGGRNTEAFF
CDR3 DNA: TGTGCCAGCAGTCGACAGGGCGGACGGAACACTGAAGCTTTCTTT

clone size: NA
D gene: TRBD1
J gene: TRBJ1-5
V gene: TRBV12-5
CDR3 protein: CASGFTYTGGNQPQHF
CDR3 DNA: TGTGCTAGTGGTTTTACTTACACAGGGGGCAATCAGCCCCAGCATTTT

clone size: NA
D gene: TRBD2
J gene: TRBJ2-2
V gene: TRBV6-2/TRBV6-3
CDR3 protein: CASSSIELARLAGELFF
CDR3 DNA: TGTGCCAGCAGTTCCATCGAACTAGCGAGATTAGCGGGGGAGCTGTTTTTT

clone size: NA
D gene: TRBD1
J gene: TRBJ2-2
V gene: TRBV25-1
CDR3 protein: CASRGQGEVTGELFF
CDR3 DNA: TGTGCCAGCAGAGGTCAGGGGGAAGTGACCGGGGAGCTGTTTTTT

clone size: NA
D gene: NA
J gene: TRBJ1-2
V gene: TRBV29-1
CDR3 protein: CSVLRTTHGYTF
CDR3 DNA: TGCAGCGTCCTCAGGACCACCCATGGCTACACCTTC

clone size: NA
D gene: TRBD2
J gene: TRBJ2-2
V gene: TRBV15
CDR3 protein: CATSRGGLAGATGELFF
CDR3 DNA: TGTGCCACCAGCAGAGGAGGACTAGCGGGAGCCACCGGGGAGCTGTTTTTT

clone size: NA
D gene: TRBD2
J gene: TRBJ2-7
V gene: TRBV2
CDR3 protein: CASSSVAGGWYEQYF
CDR3 DNA: TGTGCCAGCAGTTCGGTAGCGGGGGGCTGGTACGAGCAGTACTTC

clone size: NA
D gene: NA
J gene: TRBJ1-4
V gene: TRBV6-5
CDR3 protein: CASSKSGSNEKLFF
CDR3 DNA: TGTGCCAGCAGCAAGTCAGGGAGTAATGAAAAACTGTTTTTT

clone size: NA
D gene: NA
J gene: TRBJ2-5
V gene: TRBV24-1
CDR3 protein: CATSDPRLGTETQYF
CDR3 DNA: TGTGCCACCAGTGATCCGAGGCTGGGAACAGAGACCCAGTACTTC

clone size: few
D gene: NA
J gene: TRBJ1-4
V gene: TRBV30
CDR3 protein: CACSKGGPEKLFF
CDR3 DNA: TGTGCCTGTAGTAAAGGCGGACCTGAAAAACTGTTTTTT

clone size: NA
D gene: NA
J gene: TRBJ2-7
V gene: TRBV6-2/TRBV6-3
CDR3 protein: CASSYVSGYEQYF
CDR3 DNA: TGTGCCAGCAGTTATGTATCGGGATACGAGCAGTACTTC

clone size: NA
D gene: NA
J gene: TRBJ1-3
V gene: TRBV19
CDR3 protein: CASSSTGFSGNTIYF
CDR3 DNA: TGTGCCAGTAGTTCAACAGGGTTCTCTGGAAACACCATATATTTT

clone size: NA
D gene: NA
J gene: TRBJ2-2
V gene: TRBV11-2
CDR3 protein: CASSLAHTGELFF
CDR3 DNA: TGTGCCAGCAGCTTAGCACACACCGGGGAGCTGTTTTTT

clone size: NA
D gene: NA
J gene: TRBJ2-7
V gene: TRBV7-9
CDR3 protein: CASSLADYEQYF
CDR3 DNA: TGTGCCAGCAGCTTAGCGGATTACGAGCAGTACTTC

clone size: few
D gene: NA
J gene: TRBJ2-4
V gene: TRBV9
CDR3 protein: CASSVNEKNIQYF
CDR3 DNA: TGTGCCAGCAGCGTTAACGAGAAAAACATTCAGTACTTC

clone size: NA
D gene: TRBD2
J gene: TRBJ2-7
V gene: TRBV5-1
CDR3 protein: CASSLVGLAASYEQYF
CDR3 DNA: TGCGCCAGCAGCTTGGTAGGGCTAGCGGCCTCCTACGAGCAGTACTTC

clone size: NA
D gene: TRBD1
J gene: TRBJ2-1
V gene: TRBV30
CDR3 protein: CAWSVLGQAYNEQFF
CDR3 DNA: TGTGCCTGGAGTGTATTGGGACAGGCTTACAATGAGCAGTTCTTC

clone size: NA
D gene: NA
J gene: TRBJ2-1
V gene: TRBV9
CDR3 protein: CASSESGWGDEQFF
CDR3 DNA: TGTGCCAGCAGCGAATCCGGATGGGGCGATGAGCAGTTCTTC

clone size: NA
D gene: NA
J gene: TRBJ2-5
V gene: TRBV5-1
CDR3 protein: CASSLSQETQYF
CDR3 DNA: TGCGCCAGCAGCTTATCCCAAGAGACCCAGTACTTC

clone size: NA
D gene: NA
J gene: TRBJ1-2
V gene: TRBV28
CDR3 protein: CASSPGGLRGYTF
CDR3 DNA: TGTGCCAGCAGTCCGGGGGGGTTGCGGGGCTACACCTTC

clone size: NA
D gene: NA
J gene: TRBJ1-5
V gene: TRBV19
CDR3 protein: CASSIKAVRGSNQPQHF
CDR3 DNA: TGTGCCAGTAGTATAAAGGCGGTTCGGGGGAGCAATCAGCCCCAGCATTTT

clone size: NA
D gene: TRBD1
J gene: TRBJ1-2
V gene: TRBV6-5
CDR3 protein: CASSYPGQDGYTF
CDR3 DNA: TGTGCCAGCAGTTACCCTGGACAGGATGGCTACACCTTC

clone size: NA
D gene: NA
J gene: TRBJ2-4
V gene: TRBV5-4
CDR3 protein: CASSHTGEGDIQYF
CDR3 DNA: TGTGCCAGCAGCCATACAGGGGAGGGGGACATTCAGTACTTC

clone size: once
D gene: NA
J gene: TRBJ2-3
V gene: TRBV7-8
CDR3 protein: CASSRTGSTDTQYF
CDR3 DNA: TGTGCCAGCAGCCGTACAGGCAGCACAGATACGCAGTATTTT

clone size: NA
D gene: TRBD1
J gene: TRBJ1-1
V gene: TRBV25-1
CDR3 protein: CASSKRTGMNTEAFF
CDR3 DNA: TGTGCCAGCAGTAAGAGGACAGGGATGAACACTGAAGCTTTCTTT